This entry lists 20 T cell receptor beta chains sequenced from one sample in a study of blood T cell repertoires in COVID-19 (dated by TCRdb to the early 2020s). Library preparation used the immunoSEQ multiplex PCR assay. Entries here come from immuneACCESS through TCRdb and include only in-frame sequences with V and J called. Some clones fail to appear in such tables; in the studies checked, an unresolved V gene covers under half of the shortfall, and the cause of the remainder is unknown. The sample yields around 320,000 clones; roughly 89% were counted once. Of the sample, less than 3.5% falls within the top ten clones. The sequenced sample consisted of PBMCs or T cells enriched from blood (not recorded which). These receptors all stem from a woman between 45 and 60 years old who had been exposed to COVID-19.

The rearrangement links TRBV7-9 to TRBJ1-4; D perhaps matches TRBD1 (6 bases). The CDR3 totals 16 residues. The V gene's germline CDR1 is SEHNR and CDR2 FQNEAQ (reference sequence). With 1 base removed from V and 4 bases from J, the gap between germline ends came to 13 bases. The DNA of the CDR3 is TGTGCCAGCAGCTTAGTTGGGGGCCCTCTTAATGAAAAACTGTTTTTT. This gives the protein CASSLVGGPLNEKLFF.

A remark on this clone: Other DNA sequences in this sample translate to the same CDR3. This chain links TRBV15 with TRBJ1-5, with D uncertain. V lost 0 bases to trimming and J lost 7 bases, with 7 bases between them. The CDR3 is 13 amino acids. The germline V gene encodes CDR1 LNHNV and CDR2 YYDKDF (reference sequence). This CDR3 reads CATSRDRGQPQHF. CDR3 in DNA: TGTGCCACCAGCAGAGATCGCGGACAGCCCCAGCATTTT.

The chain joins TRBV29-1 to TRBJ2-7; 10 bases are shared with TRBD1. The CDR3 totals 13 residues. Germline trimming cut 7 bases from V and 3 bases from J; bases unmatched to any gene: 6. CDR1 and CDR2 (germline): SQVTM, ANQGSEA. CDR3 sequence reads: CSATGQGNYEQYF. The CDR3 DNA sequence: TGCAGCGCGACGGGACAGGGGAACTACGAGCAGTACTTC.

The CDR3 region is CATEDRAISYEQYF. CDR3 in DNA: TGTGCCACCGAGGACAGGGCAATTTCCTACGAGCAGTACTTC. This chain connects TRBV11-1 to TRBJ2-7; 8 bases line up with TRBD1. The germline V gene has CDR1 SGHAT and CDR2 FQDESV (reference sequence). The V segment lost 10 bases and the J segment 1 base; nucleotides outside the gene matches: 9. The CDR3 totals 14 residues.

This chain connects TRBV29-1 to TRBJ2-2; 7 bases align to TRBD1. This CDR3 is built from 15 residues. CDR1 and CDR2 (germline): SQVTM, ANQGSEA. With 6 bases clipped from V and 1 base from J, the junction kept 8 bases outside the gene matches. In nucleotides, the CDR3 is TGCAGCGTCGCCGACAGGGTGGGGAACACCGGGGAGCTGTTTTTT. Encoded protein: CSVADRVGNTGELFF.

This chain joins TRBV19 and TRBJ1-2; weak D call: TRBD1 (5 bases). CDR3 size: 15 residues. V shed 1 base and J shed 3 bases, with 12 bases lying between them. CDR1 and CDR2 (germline): LNHDA, SQIVND (reference sequence). The chain's CDR3 is CASSIVLGGDYGYTF. The CDR3 DNA sequence: TGTGCCAGTAGTATAGTCCTGGGGGGGGACTATGGCTACACCTTC.

This chain joins TRBV6-1 and TRBJ2-7; 9 nucleotides line up with TRBD1. This CDR3 contains 16 residues. Per the germline V gene, CDR1 is MNHNS and CDR2 is SASEGT. The trim removed 4 bases at V and 0 bases at J, leaving 7 bases unmatched. The CDR3 region is CASSGGMGQGSYEQYF. The CDR3 DNA follows: TGTGCCAGCAGTGGGGGGATGGGACAGGGCTCCTACGAGCAGTACTTC.

The chain has TRBV6-5 and TRBJ1-2; 7 bases match TRBD1. The CDR3 sequence is 13 residues long. Germline-derived CDR1 and CDR2 are MNHEY and SVGAGI. V lost 6 bases to trimming and J lost 7 bases; unmatched junction nucleotides: 8. This CDR3 reads CASREGQKLGYTF. CDR3 sequence (DNA): TGTGCCAGCAGAGAGGGACAGAAGCTTGGCTACACCTTC.

J is TRBJ1-4 and V is TRBV6-5; D might be TRBD1 (5 bases). The CDR3 sequence is 14 residues long. Trimming removed 6 bases from V and 6 bases from J, with 14 bases in between. Germline CDR1 and CDR2: MNHEY and SVGAGI. This chain's CDR3 is CASRKQVIDEKLFF. For the CDR3, the DNA is TGTGCCAGCAGAAAACAGGTCATAGATGAAAAACTGTTTTTT.

The chain couples TRBV5-1 to TRBJ2-7, with D maybe TRBD1 (5 bases). This CDR3 region has 14 residues. CDR1 and CDR2 from the germline V gene are SGHRS and YFSETQ. Trimming stripped 0 bases from V and 0 bases from J, with 7 bases between. The CDR3 protein is CASSLGQISYEQYF. The DNA of the CDR3 is TGCGCCAGCAGCTTGGGACAGATCTCCTACGAGCAGTACTTC. The variable domain in full, completed from reference TRBV5-1 and TRBJ2-7, reads KAGVTQTPRYLIKTRGQQVTLSCSPISGHRSVSWYQQTPGQGLQFLFEYFSETQRNKGNFPGRFSGRQFSNSRSEMNVSTLELGDSALYLCASSLGQISYEQYFGPGTRLTVT.

The sample holds a few counts of this clone. The chain employs TRBV10-3 and TRBJ1-3, with TRBD1 matching 9 bases. The CDR3 spans 14 residues. CDR1 is ENHRY and CDR2 is SYGVKD in the germline V gene. V dropped 7 bases and J dropped 3; count of bases not matched to a gene: 4. CDR3 coding DNA: TGTGCCATCAATAGGGACAGGGATGGAAACACCATATATTTT. It encodes CAINRDRDGNTIYF.

The J gene is TRBJ1-1, the V gene TRBV5-6; no clear D. Germline CDR1 is SGHDT and CDR2 is YYEEEE. The CDR3 length is 16 residues. The V end lost 4 bases, the J end lost 7 bases, and 23 bases lay between the germline ends. In DNA, the CDR3 is TGTGCCAGCAGCCCTCACGGCGGGCCGCCGGGCAGTGAAGCTTTCTTT. Amino acid sequence: CASSPHGGPPGSEAFF.

The rearrangement links TRBV28 to TRBJ2-3, with 8 bases fitting TRBD2. Germline lookup yields CDR1 MDHEN and CDR2 SYDVKM. J gave up 1 base and V 2 bases, and 5 bases lay outside the gene matches. This CDR3 has 16 amino acids. The DNA of the CDR3 is TGTGCCAGCAGTTTAGGCGAAGCGGGGGGCACAGATACGCAGTATTTT. Protein: CASSLGEAGGTDTQYF.

The sample holds one count of this clone. V is TRBV6-4 and J is TRBJ1-6; 10 bases map to TRBD1. The V and J ends lost 3 bases and 10 bases, in that order; junction bases with no gene match: 6. Germline V CDR1 and CDR2: MRHNA, SNTAGT. CDR3 length: 15 residues. For the CDR3, the DNA is TGTGCCAGCAGTGAAATGGGACAGGGGTCCTCACCCCTCCACTTT. Translation: CASSEMGQGSSPLHF.

The V and J genes are TRBV6-5 and TRBJ2-5, with a tentative D call TRBD1 (6 bases). There are 16 residues in the CDR3. Deletions cut 2 bases from V and 5 bases from J, with 18 bases between. CDR1 and CDR2 (germline): MNHEY, SVGAGI. CDR3: CASSYPDSLGRETQYF. The DNA of the CDR3 is TGTGCCAGCAGTTACCCGGACAGCCTCGGGCGGGAGACCCAGTACTTC.

The rearrangement links TRBV4-1 to TRBJ2-5; possibly TRBD1 for D (5 bases). In germline, CDR1 is MGHRA, CDR2 YSYEKL. CDR3 size: 14 residues. Trimming removed 2 bases from V and 5 bases from J, with 12 bases in between. CDR3 loop: CASSQRTPRETQYF. CDR3 nucleotide sequence: TGCGCCAGCAGCCAACGGACACCCCGGGAGACCCAGTACTTC.

The J gene is TRBJ2-1, the V gene TRBV28, with 8 bases that match TRBD2. Germline assignment: CDR1 MDHEN and CDR2 SYDVKM. V shed 1 base and J 4 bases; nucleotides not matched to a gene: 6. The CDR3 spans 16 residues. The CDR3 protein is CASSLLRGATYNEQFF. In DNA, the CDR3 is TGTGCCAGCAGTTTATTGCGGGGGGCCACGTACAATGAGCAGTTCTTC.

The V and J genes are TRBV28 and TRBJ1-6; 7 bases are shared with TRBD1. The germline gives CDR1 MDHEN, CDR2 SYDVKM. Germline trimming cut 6 bases from V and 9 bases from J; bases unmatched to any gene: 11. This CDR3 comprises 15 residues. CDR3 in DNA: TGTGCCAGCAGCCACCTAGGGACAGCCCCTTCACCCCTCCACTTT. Translating it yields CASSHLGTAPSPLHF.

V usage is TRBV27 and J usage is TRBJ1-5; 12 bases match TRBD1. V lost 3 bases, J lost 0 bases, and 6 bases stayed unmatched. The CDR3 sequence is 18 residues long. CDR1 MNHEY and CDR2 SMNVEV come from the germline V gene (reference sequence). DNA of the CDR3: TGTGCCAGCAGTTTGAAGGGACAGGGGGCTTTTAGCAATCAGCCCCAGCATTTT. Its translation is CASSLKGQGAFSNQPQHF.

The rearrangement joins TRBV28 to TRBJ1-5; 9 bases are shared with TRBD1. Germline CDR1 and CDR2: MDHEN and SYDVKM. J lost 8 bases, V lost 6 bases, and 8 bases had no gene match. This CDR3 is 14 amino acids long. CDR3 in amino acids: CASRTGQGRKPQHF. The CDR3 bases are TGTGCCAGCAGAACAGGACAGGGGAGAAAGCCCCAGCATTTT.